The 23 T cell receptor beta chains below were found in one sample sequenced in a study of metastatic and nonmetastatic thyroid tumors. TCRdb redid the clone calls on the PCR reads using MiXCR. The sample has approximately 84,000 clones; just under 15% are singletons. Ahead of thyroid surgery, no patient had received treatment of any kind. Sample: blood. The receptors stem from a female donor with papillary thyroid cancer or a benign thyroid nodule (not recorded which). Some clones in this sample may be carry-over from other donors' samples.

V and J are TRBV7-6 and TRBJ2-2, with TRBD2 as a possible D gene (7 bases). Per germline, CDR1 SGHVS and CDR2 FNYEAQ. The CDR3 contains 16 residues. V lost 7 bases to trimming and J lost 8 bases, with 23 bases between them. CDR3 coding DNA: TGTGCCAGCATCCCTGATCCGCTTGCGGGGGCAGGGGAGCTGTTTTTT. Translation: CASIPDPLAGAGELFF.

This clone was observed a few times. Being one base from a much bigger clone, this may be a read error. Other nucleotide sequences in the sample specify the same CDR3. As DNA, the CDR3 is TGCGCCAGCAGTGAGTCTGGAACAGGGCATGAGCAGTTCTTC. It translates to CASSESGTGHEQFF. The chain uses TRBV10-1 and TRBJ2-1, with a tentative D call TRBD1 (6 bases). CDR1 is WNHNN and CDR2 is SYGVQD in the germline V gene (reference sequence). This CDR3 spans 14 amino acids. V was shortened by 0 bases and J by 8 bases, with 11 bases between the two germline ends.

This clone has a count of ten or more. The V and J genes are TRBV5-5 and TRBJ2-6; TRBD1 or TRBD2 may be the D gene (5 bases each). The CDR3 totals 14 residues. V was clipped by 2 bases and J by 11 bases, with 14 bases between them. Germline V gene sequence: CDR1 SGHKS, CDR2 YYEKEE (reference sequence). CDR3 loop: CASSFTGPPDVLTF. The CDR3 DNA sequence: TGTGCCAGCAGCTTTACGGGACCCCCCGACGTCCTGACTTTC.

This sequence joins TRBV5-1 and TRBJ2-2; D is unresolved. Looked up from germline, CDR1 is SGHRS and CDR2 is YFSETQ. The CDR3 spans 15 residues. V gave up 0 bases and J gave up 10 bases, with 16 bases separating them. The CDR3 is CASSLGPGGAVELFF. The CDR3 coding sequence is TGCGCCAGCAGCTTGGGGCCAGGCGGCGCCGTGGAGCTGTTTTTT.

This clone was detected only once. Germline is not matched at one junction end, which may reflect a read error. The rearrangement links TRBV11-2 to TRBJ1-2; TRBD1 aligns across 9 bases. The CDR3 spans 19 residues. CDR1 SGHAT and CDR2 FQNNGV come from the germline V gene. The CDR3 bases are TGTTCCAGCAGCCCCCGACGGGTACAGGGGGCAGGAGCTAACTATGGCTACACCTTC. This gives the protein CSSSPRRVQGAGANYGYTF.

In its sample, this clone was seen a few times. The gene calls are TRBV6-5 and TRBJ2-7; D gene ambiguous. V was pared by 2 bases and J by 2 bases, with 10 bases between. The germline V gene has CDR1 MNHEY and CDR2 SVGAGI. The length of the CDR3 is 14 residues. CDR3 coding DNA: TGTGCCAGCAGTTACACTGGAGTGCCCTACGAGCAGTACTTC. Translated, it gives CASSYTGVPYEQYF.

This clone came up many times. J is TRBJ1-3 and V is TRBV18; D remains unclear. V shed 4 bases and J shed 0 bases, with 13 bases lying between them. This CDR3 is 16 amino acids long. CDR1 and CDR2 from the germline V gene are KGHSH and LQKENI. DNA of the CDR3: TGTGCCAGCTCACGGATGTCTGCGTTCTCTGGAAACACCATATATTTT. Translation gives CASSRMSAFSGNTIYF.

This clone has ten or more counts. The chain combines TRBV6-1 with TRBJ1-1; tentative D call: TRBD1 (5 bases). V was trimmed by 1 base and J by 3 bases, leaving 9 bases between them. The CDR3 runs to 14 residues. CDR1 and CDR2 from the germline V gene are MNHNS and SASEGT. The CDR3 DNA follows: TGTGCCAGCAGTGAAGTGGAAGGGGACACTGAAGCTTTCTTT. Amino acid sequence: CASSEVEGDTEAFF.

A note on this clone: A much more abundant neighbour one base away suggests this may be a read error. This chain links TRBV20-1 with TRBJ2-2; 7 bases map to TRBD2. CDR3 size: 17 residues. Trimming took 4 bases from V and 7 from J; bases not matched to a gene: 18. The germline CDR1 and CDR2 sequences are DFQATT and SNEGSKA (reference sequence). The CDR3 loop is CSAIDSKKRGQVGELFF. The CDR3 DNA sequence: TGCAGTGCTATAGATTCGAAGAAGCGGGGTCAGGTCGGGGAGCTGTTTTTT.

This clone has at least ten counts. CDR3 nucleotides: TGTGCCAGCAGCTTACCGTTGGGCTCAACTAATGAAAAACTGTTTTTT. Translating gives CASSLPLGSTNEKLFF. The V gene is TRBV7-6, the J gene TRBJ1-4; D is unclear. The germline V and J ends were trimmed by 2 bases and 0 bases, with 10 bases remaining between them. From germline, CDR1 is SGHVS and CDR2 FNYEAQ. The CDR3 runs 16 residues.

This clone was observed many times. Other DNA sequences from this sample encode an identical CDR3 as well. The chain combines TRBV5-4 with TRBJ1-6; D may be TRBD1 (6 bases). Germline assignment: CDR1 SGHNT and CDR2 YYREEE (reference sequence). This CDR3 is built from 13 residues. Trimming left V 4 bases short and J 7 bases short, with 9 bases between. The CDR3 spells CASSRDNNSPLHF. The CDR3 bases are TGTGCCAGCAGCCGGGACAACAATTCACCCCTCCACTTT.

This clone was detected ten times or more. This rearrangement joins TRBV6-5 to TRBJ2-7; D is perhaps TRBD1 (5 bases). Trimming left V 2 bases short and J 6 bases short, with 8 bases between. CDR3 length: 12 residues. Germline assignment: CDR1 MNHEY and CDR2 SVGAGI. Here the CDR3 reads CASSYPQGEQYF. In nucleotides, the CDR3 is TGTGCCAGCAGTTACCCCCAGGGCGAGCAGTACTTC.

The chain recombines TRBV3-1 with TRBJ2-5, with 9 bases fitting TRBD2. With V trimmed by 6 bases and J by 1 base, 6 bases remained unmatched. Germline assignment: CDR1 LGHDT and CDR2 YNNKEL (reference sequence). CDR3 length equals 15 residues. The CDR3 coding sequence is TGTGCCAGCAGTCAGACTAGCGGAGCCCAAGAGACCCAGTACTTC. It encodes CASSQTSGAQETQYF.

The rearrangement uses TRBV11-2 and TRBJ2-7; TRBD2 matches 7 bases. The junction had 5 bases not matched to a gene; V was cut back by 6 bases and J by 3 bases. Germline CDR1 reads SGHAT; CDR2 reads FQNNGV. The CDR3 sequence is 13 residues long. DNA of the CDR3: TGTGCCAGCAGTTCCCGGACTAGCTACGAGCAGTACTTC. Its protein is CASSSRTSYEQYF.

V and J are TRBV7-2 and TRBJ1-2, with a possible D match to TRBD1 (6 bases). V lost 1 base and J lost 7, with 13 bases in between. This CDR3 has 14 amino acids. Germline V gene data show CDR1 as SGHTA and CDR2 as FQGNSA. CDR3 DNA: TGTGCCAGCAGCTTAGATGGGGGGGCCCTTGGCTACACCTTC. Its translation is CASSLDGGALGYTF.

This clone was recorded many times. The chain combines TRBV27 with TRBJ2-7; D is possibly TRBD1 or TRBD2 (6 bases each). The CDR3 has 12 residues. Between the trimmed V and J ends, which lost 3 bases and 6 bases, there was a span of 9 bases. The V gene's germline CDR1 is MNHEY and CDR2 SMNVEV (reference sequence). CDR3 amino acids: CASSFRGGEQYF. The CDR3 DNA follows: TGTGCCAGCAGTTTCAGGGGAGGCGAGCAGTACTTC.

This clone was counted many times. The CDR3 here is CASSQDLGQYNSPLHF. The CDR3, as DNA: TGTGCCAGCAGCCAAGATTTGGGACAGTATAATTCACCCCTCCACTTT. The rearrangement links TRBV4-2 to TRBJ1-6; 7 bases line up with TRBD1. Trimming cost V 0 bases and J 4 bases; bases outside gene matches: 3. The CDR3 consists of 16 residues. The V gene's germline CDR1 is LGHNA and CDR2 YNFKEQ.

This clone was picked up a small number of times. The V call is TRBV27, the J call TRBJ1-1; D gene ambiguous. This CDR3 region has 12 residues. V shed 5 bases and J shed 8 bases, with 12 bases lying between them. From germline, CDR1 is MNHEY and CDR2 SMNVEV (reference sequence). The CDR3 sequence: CASSPLAWEAFF. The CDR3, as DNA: TGTGCCAGCAGTCCCCTTGCTTGGGAAGCTTTCTTT.

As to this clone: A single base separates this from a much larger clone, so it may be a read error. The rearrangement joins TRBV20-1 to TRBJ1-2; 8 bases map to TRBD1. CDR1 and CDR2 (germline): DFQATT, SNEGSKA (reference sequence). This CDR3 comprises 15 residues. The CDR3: CSARLGTGPNCGYTF. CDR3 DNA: TGCAGTGCTAGGCTTGGGACAGGCCCTAACTGTGGCTACACCTTC.

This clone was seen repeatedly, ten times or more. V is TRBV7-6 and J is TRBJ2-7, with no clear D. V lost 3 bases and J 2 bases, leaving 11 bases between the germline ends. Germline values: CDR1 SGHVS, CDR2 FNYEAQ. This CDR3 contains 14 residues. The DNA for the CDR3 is TGTGCCAGCAGCTTGACGCCAGCTACCTACGAGCAGTACTTC. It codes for CASSLTPATYEQYF.

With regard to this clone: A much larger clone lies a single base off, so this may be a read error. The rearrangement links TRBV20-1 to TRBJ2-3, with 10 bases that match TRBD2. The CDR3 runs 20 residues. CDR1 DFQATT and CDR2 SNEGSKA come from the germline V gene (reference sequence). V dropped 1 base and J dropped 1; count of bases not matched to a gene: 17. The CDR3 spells CSARGSWGQRGGRGTDTQYF. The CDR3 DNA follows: TGCAGTGCTAGAGGTTCCTGGGGCCAGCGGGGGGGCCGAGGCACAGATACGCAGTATTTT.

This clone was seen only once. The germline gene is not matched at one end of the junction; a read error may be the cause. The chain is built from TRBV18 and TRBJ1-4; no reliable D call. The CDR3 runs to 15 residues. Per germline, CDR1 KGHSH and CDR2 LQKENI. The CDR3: CASAPGWATNEKLFF. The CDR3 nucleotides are TGTGCCAGCGCACCCGGCTGGGCAACTAATGAAAAACTGTTTTTT.

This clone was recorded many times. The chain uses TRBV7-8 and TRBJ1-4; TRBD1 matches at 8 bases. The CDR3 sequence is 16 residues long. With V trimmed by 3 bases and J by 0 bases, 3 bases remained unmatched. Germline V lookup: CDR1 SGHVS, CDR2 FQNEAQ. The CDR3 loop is CASSLGRGPTNEKLFF. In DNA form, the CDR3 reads TGTGCCAGCAGCTTGGGCAGGGGGCCAACTAATGAAAAACTGTTTTTT. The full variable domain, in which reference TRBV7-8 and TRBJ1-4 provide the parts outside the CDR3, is GAGVSQSPRYKVAKRGQDVALRCDPISGHVSLFWYQQALGQGPEFLTYFQNEAQLDKSGLPSDRFFAERPEGSVSTLKIQRTQQEDSAVYLCASSLGRGPTNEKLFFGSGTQLSVL.